The present TCR beta chain was sequenced within a study of control samples from healthy donors and cancer patients (dated by TCRdb to between 2020 and 2021). Spanning cysteine to phenylalanine, the CDR3 consists of 11 amino acids. The kept DNA is CDR3 alone, 33 bases in frame from the first base. V gives up 8 bases and J gives up 1 base, and the segment between their germline ends measures 5 bases. The library was generated by the immunoSEQ multiplex PCR assay. TCRdb carries this immuneACCESS record with in-frame sequences only. Its versions omit some clonotypes, under half of them owing to an unresolved V gene in the studies checked, with the rest unexplained. Across this sample there are more than 5,500 clones, with over 60% seen only once. Of the sample, about 17% is held by the ten largest clones. Points on this clone: Its recognized antigen is unknown. No base-level quality is on record; no much larger clone is a single base apart.

The origin of this receptor is a male donor with melanoma. Sequencing used formalin-fixed, paraffin-embedded tissue. The chain is encoded by TRBV12-3 or TRBV12-4 joined to TRBJ1-1; there is no confident call for the D gene. The DNA reads TGTGCCAGCTTAGCGAACACTGAAGCTTTCTTT. Protein translation: CASLANTEAFF.